Listed below are T cell receptor beta chains from one sample, sequenced in a study of blood T cell repertoires in COVID-19. Assay used: immunoSEQ multiplex PCR; TCRdb lists only in-frame clones, some missing. The top ten clones hold roughly 21% of a sample with approximately 110,000 clones, approximately 72% of them seen once. What was sequenced was peripheral blood. These receptor sequences come from a woman in her 70s with acute or convalescent COVID-19. CDR3s include the opening cysteine and the closing phenylalanine or tryptophan. D genes are given only for firm matches. Clone size is given for some rows only: seen once, a few or many times, or a class if the clone is expanded.

clone_size | j_call | d_call | v_call | cdr3_aa | cdr3_nt
NA | TRBJ1-1 | TRBD1 | TRBV7-2 | CASSLGTGRMGTEAFF | TGTGCCAGCAGCTTGGGGACAGGGAGAATGGGCACTGAAGCTTTCTTT
NA | TRBJ2-1 | TRBD2 | TRBV6-4 | CASSLAGGKGNEQFF | TGTGCCAGCAGTCTAGCGGGGGGCAAGGGCAATGAGCAGTTCTTC
NA | TRBJ1-1 | TRBD1 | TRBV9 | CASSVDRGGTEAFF | TGTGCCAGCAGCGTCGACAGGGGGGGCACTGAAGCTTTCTTT
NA | TRBJ2-3 | NA | TRBV7-9 | CASSLALAEGTDTQYF | TGTGCCAGCAGCTTAGCGTTGGCCGAGGGCACAGATACGCAGTATTTT
NA | TRBJ1-2 | NA | TRBV7-2 | CASSLAEGAAYGYTF | TGTGCCAGCAGCTTAGCGGAGGGAGCTGCCTATGGCTACACCTTC
NA | TRBJ1-6 | TRBD1 | TRBV30 | CAWNRDRGSPLHF | TGTGCCTGGAATCGGGACAGGGGCTCACCCCTCCACTTT
NA | TRBJ2-7 | NA | TRBV6-2/TRBV6-3 | CASSYSYYEQYF | TGTGCCAGCAGTTACTCCTATTACGAGCAGTACTTC
NA | TRBJ1-2 | TRBD1 | TRBV6-1 | CASSEGDRAYGYTF | TGTGCCAGCAGTGAAGGGGACAGGGCCTATGGCTACACCTTC
few | TRBJ1-2 | TRBD1 | TRBV28 | CASTMDRWDYGYTF | TGTGCCAGCACCATGGACAGGTGGGACTATGGCTACACCTTC
NA | TRBJ1-2 | NA | TRBV9 | CASSPSSLFGQLNAVGNYGYTF | TGTGCCAGCAGCCCCTCCAGTTTGTTCGGACAACTCAACGCGGTAGGGAACTATGGCTACACCTTC
NA | TRBJ2-7 | NA | TRBV18 | CASSRTGPEQYF | TGTGCCAGCTCACGAACAGGGCCCGAGCAGTACTTC
NA | TRBJ1-4 | NA | TRBV9 | CASSVGAEGKLFF | TGTGCCAGCAGCGTAGGGGCCGAAGGTAAACTGTTTTTT
NA | TRBJ2-3 | TRBD1 | TRBV24-1 | CATSEGQNTDTQYF | TGTGCCACCAGTGAGGGACAGAACACAGATACGCAGTATTTT
NA | TRBJ2-2 | NA | TRBV5-4 | CASSHFVGGPNTGELFF | TGTGCCAGCAGCCATTTCGTGGGGGGACCGAACACCGGGGAGCTGTTTTTT
many | TRBJ1-1 | NA | TRBV2 | CASSRSSPATEAFF | TGTGCCAGCAGTAGATCTAGTCCGGCCACTGAAGCTTTCTTT
NA | TRBJ2-2 | TRBD1 | TRBV6-5 | CASRPDRVETGELFF | TGTGCCAGCAGGCCAGACAGGGTGGAAACCGGGGAGCTGTTTTTT
NA | TRBJ1-1 | NA | TRBV7-8 | CASSLYSRTVNTEAFF | TGTGCCAGCAGCTTATATTCCCGGACAGTGAACACTGAAGCTTTCTTT
NA | TRBJ2-1 | NA | TRBV7-9 | CASSLGGRSIEQFF | TGTGCCAGCAGCTTAGGGGGCCGGAGTATTGAGCAGTTCTTC
once | TRBJ2-5 | TRBD2 | TRBV5-4 | CASSLRASGETQYF | TGTGCCAGCAGCTTGAGGGCTAGCGGAGAGACCCAGTACTTC
few | TRBJ1-6 | NA | TRBV7-9 | CASSLGADNSPLHF | TGTGCCAGCAGCTTAGGGGCAGATAATTCACCCCTCCACTTT
NA | TRBJ1-1 | NA | TRBV7-2 | CASSLERSVNTEAFF | TGTGCCAGCAGCTTAGAGAGGTCGGTTAACACTGAAGCTTTCTTT
few | TRBJ2-2 | NA | TRBV30 | CAWSRIQGNTGELFF | TGTGCCTGGAGTAGGATACAGGGGAACACCGGGGAGCTGTTTTTT
NA | TRBJ1-5 | NA | TRBV21-1 | CASSKERAQPQHF | TGTGCCAGCAGCAAAGAGCGGGCACAGCCCCAGCATTTT
NA | TRBJ1-1 | NA | TRBV4-1 | CASATRERKAAFF | TGCGCCAGCGCAACCCGCGAGCGAAAAGCGGCTTTCTTT